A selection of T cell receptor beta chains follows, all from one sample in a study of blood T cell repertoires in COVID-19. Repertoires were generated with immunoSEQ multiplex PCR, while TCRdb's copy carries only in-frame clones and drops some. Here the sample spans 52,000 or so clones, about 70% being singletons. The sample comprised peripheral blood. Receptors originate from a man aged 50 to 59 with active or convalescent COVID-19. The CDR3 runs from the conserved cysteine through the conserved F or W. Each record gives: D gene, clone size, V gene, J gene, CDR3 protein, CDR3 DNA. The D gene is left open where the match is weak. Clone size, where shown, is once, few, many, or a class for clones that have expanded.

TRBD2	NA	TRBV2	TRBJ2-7	CASSGTSTGHF	TGTGCCAGCAGTGGGACTAGCACGGGCCACTTC
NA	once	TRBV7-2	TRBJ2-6	CASSLQGSTGANVLTF	TGTGCCAGCAGCTTACAGGGATCGACTGGGGCCAACGTCCTGACTTTC
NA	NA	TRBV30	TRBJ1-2	CAWSVGAGGYTF	TGTGCCTGGAGTGTAGGTGCGGGTGGCTACACCTTC
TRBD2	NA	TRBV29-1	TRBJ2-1	CSAGSSGSYNEQFF	TGCAGCGCAGGATCTAGCGGTTCCTACAATGAGCAGTTCTTC
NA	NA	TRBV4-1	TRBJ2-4	CASSQDRTSGIQYF	TGCGCCAGCAGCCAAGACAGAACCTCGGGGATTCAGTACTTC
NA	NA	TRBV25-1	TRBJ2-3	CASRRQGRADTQYF	TGTGCCAGCCGCCGACAGGGGAGGGCAGATACGCAGTATTTT
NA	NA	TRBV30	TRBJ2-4	CAWSTDMGNIQYF	TGTGCCTGGAGCACAGATATGGGTAACATTCAGTACTTC
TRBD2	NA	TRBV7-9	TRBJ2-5	CASRASGRRMETQYF	TGTGCCAGCAGAGCGAGCGGGAGGCGAATGGAGACCCAGTACTTC
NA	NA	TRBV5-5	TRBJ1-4	CASSSTPTSTRGKLFF	TGTGCCAGCAGCTCCACCCCGACCTCAACCAGAGGAAAACTGTTTTTT
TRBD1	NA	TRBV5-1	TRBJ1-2	CASRQGASYGYTF	TGCGCCAGCAGACAGGGGGCGTCCTATGGCTACACCTTC
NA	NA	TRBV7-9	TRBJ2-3	CASSLRNGSFVTQYF	TGTGCCAGCAGCTTAAGGAACGGGAGCTTTGTTACGCAGTATTTT
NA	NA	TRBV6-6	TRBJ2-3	CASSLGGDTQYF	TGTGCCAGCAGTCTTGGAGGGGATACGCAGTATTTT
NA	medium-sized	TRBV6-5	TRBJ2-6	CASQAPSGANVLTF	TGTGCCAGCCAGGCCCCATCTGGGGCCAACGTCCTGACTTTC
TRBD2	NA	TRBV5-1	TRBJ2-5	CASTDGTSGQETQYF	TGCGCCAGCACAGACGGGACTAGCGGACAAGAGACCCAGTACTTC
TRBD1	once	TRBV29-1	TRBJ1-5	CSVEERGGQPQHF	TGCAGCGTTGAAGAGAGAGGGGGCCAGCCCCAGCATTTT
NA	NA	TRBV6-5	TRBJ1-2	CASSLGPVFYGYTF	TGTGCCAGCAGCCTTGGCCCCGTCTTCTATGGCTACACCTTC
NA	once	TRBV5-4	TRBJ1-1	CASSLGLEAFF	TGTGCCAGCAGCTTGGGGCTCGAAGCTTTCTTT
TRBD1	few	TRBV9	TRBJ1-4	CASSVRGGMAEKLFF	TGTGCCAGCAGCGTAAGAGGGGGCATGGCTGAAAAACTGTTTTTT
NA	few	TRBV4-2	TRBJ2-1	CASSQDFSYNEQFF	TGTGCCAGCAGCCAAGATTTCAGCTACAATGAGCAGTTCTTC
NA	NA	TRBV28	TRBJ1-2	CASTTSGDGWRTF	TGTGCCAGCACCACCTCAGGGGACGGATGGCGCACCTTC
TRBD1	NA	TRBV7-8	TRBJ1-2	CASSLRVPGQGEVGYGYTF	TGTGCCAGCAGCCTTAGGGTTCCGGGACAGGGGGAGGTCGGCTATGGCTACACCTTC
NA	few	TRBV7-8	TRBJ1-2	CASSFRGGYTF	TGTGCCAGCAGCTTCCGGGGTGGCTACACCTTC
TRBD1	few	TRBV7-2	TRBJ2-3	CASSLRDRASTDTQYF	TGTGCCAGCAGCTTACGGGACAGGGCTAGCACAGATACGCAGTATTTT
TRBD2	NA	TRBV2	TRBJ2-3	CASSEIYGGIGDTQYF	TGTGCCAGCAGTGAAATTTACGGGGGGATCGGAGATACGCAGTATTTT
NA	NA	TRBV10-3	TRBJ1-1	CAISESTQPGEAFF	TGTGCCATCAGTGAGTCGACCCAGCCGGGTGAAGCTTTCTTT
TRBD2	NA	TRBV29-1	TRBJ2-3	CSVFGTGTSGGSGQYF	TGCAGCGTATTCGGAACCGGGACTAGCGGGGGTTCTGGGCAGTATTTT
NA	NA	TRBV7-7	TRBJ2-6	CASSLSPGGANVLTF	TGTGCTAGCAGCTTATCCCCGGGTGGGGCCAACGTCCTGACTTTC
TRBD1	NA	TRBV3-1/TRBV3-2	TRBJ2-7	CASRDRGEQYF	TGTGCCAGCAGAGACAGGGGCGAGCAGTACTTC
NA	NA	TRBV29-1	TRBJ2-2	CSAYLLRGDLGPTGELFF	TGCAGCGCATACCTCCTTCGCGGGGACCTTGGCCCCACCGGGGAGCTGTTTTTT
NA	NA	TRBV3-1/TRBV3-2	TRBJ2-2	CASSQDSQRVRRTGELFF	TGTGCCAGCAGCCAAGACTCGCAGCGGGTTCGAAGGACCGGGGAGCTGTTTTTT
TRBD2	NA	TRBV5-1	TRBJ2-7	CASSPGGGTDEQYF	TGCGCCAGCAGCCCGGGCGGGGGGACGGACGAGCAGTACTTC
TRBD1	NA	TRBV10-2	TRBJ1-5	CASSEPGTGTGQPQHF	TGCGCCAGCAGTGAGCCAGGGACAGGGACGGGTCAGCCCCAGCATTTT
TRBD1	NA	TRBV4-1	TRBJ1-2	CASSHGQGRAPYGYTF	TGCGCCAGCAGCCACGGACAGGGAAGGGCCCCTTATGGCTACACCTTC
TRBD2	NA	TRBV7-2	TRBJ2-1	CASSLGGLAGVRNEQFF	TGTGCCAGCAGCTTAGGTGGACTAGCGGGAGTTAGAAATGAGCAGTTCTTC
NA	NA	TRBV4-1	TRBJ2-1	CASSRSASVSEYNEQFF	TGCGCCAGCAGCCGCTCTGCCTCGGTGTCGGAGTACAATGAGCAGTTCTTC
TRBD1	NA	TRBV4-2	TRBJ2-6	CASSHGTASGANVLTF	TGTGCCAGCAGCCACGGGACAGCCTCTGGGGCCAACGTCCTGACTTTC
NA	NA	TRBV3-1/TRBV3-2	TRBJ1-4	CASSQVETTNEKLFF	TGTGCCAGCAGCCAAGTCGAGACAACTAATGAAAAACTGTTTTTT
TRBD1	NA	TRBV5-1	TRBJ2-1	CASSWGAGQGINEQFF	TGCGCCAGCAGCTGGGGGGCCGGACAGGGAATTAATGAGCAGTTCTTC
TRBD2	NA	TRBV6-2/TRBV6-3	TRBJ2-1	CASSELAGKGRFF	TGTGCCAGCAGTGAGTTAGCGGGAAAGGGTCGGTTCTTC
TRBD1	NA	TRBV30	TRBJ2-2	CAWRVPQGTNTGELFF	TGTGCCTGGAGGGTACCACAGGGGACGAACACCGGGGAGCTGTTTTTT
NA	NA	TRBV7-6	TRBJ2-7	CASSLGAVAYEQYF	TGTGCCAGCAGCTTAGGGGCCGTGGCCTACGAGCAGTACTTC
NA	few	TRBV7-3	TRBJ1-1	CASSYQGLGEAFF	TGTGCCAGCAGCTACCAGGGGTTGGGTGAAGCTTTCTTT
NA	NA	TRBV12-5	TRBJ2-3	CASGTGSLTDTQYF	TGTGCTAGTGGTACAGGGTCGTTGACAGATACGCAGTATTTT
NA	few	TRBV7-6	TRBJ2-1	CASSGLQGRSYNEQFF	TGTGCCAGCAGCGGGCTCCAGGGGCGCTCCTACAATGAGCAGTTCTTC
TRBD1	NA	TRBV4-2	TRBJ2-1	CASSPGGNEQFF	TGTGCCAGCAGCCCAGGGGGCAATGAGCAGTTCTTC
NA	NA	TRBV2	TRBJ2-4	CASMGYGLAKNIQYF	TGTGCCAGCATGGGCTATGGCTTAGCCAAAAACATTCAGTACTTC
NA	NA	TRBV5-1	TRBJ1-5	CASSLMAGDQPQHF	TGCGCCAGCAGCTTGATGGCGGGTGATCAGCCCCAGCATTTT
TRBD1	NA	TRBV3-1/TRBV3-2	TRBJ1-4	CASSPAGQHEKLFF	TGTGCCAGCAGCCCGGCGGGACAGCATGAAAAACTGTTTTTT
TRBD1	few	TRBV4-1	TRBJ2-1	CASSQESQGVYNEQFF	TGCGCCAGCAGCCAAGAAAGTCAGGGGGTCTACAATGAGCAGTTCTTC
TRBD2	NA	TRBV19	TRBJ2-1	CASKKREKDEQFF	TGTGCCAGTAAAAAGCGGGAGAAAGATGAGCAGTTCTTC
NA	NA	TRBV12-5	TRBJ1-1	CASGLQGIEGVGTEAFF	TGTGCTAGTGGTCTACAGGGTATTGAAGGTGTTGGAACTGAAGCTTTCTTT
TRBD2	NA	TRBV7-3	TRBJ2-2	CASSLLGLNTGELFF	TGTGCCAGCAGCTTATTGGGACTAAACACCGGGGAGCTGTTTTTT
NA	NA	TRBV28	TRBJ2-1	CASSLELAGYNEQFF	TGTGCCAGCAGTTTAGAACTAGCCGGATACAATGAGCAGTTCTTC